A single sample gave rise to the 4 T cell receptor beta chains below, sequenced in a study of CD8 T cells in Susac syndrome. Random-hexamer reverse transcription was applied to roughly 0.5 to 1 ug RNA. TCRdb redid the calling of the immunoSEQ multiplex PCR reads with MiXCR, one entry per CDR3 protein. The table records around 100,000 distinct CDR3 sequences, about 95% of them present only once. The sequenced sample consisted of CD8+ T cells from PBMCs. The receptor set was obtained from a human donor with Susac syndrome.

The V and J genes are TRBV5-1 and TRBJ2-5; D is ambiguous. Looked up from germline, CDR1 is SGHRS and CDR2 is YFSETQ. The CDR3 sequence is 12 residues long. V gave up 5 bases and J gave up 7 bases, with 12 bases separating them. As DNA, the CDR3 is TGCGCCAGCAGTGTTGGGAAAGGGACCCAGTACTTC. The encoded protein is CASSVGKGTQYF.

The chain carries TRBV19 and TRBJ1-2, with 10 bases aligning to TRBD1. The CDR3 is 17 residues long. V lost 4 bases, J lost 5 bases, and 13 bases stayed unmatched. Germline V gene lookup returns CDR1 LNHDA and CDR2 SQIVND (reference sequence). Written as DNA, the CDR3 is TGTGCCAGTAGTACCCCGGCCGGGACAGGGGTTATGTATGGCTACACCTTC. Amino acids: CASSTPAGTGVMYGYTF.

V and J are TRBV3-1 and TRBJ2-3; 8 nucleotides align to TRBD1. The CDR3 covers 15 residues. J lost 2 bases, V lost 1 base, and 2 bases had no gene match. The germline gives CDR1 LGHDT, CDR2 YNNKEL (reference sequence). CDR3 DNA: TGTGCCAGCAGCCAAGGGACAGGGATCACAGATACGCAGTATTTT. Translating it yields CASSQGTGITDTQYF.

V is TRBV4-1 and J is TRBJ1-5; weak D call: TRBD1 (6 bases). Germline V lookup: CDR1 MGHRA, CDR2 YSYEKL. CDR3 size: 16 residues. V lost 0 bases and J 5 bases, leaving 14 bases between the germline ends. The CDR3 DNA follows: TGCGCCAGCAGCCAAGATGATGGGGGCCGGGATCAGCCCCAGCATTTT. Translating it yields CASSQDDGGRDQPQHF.